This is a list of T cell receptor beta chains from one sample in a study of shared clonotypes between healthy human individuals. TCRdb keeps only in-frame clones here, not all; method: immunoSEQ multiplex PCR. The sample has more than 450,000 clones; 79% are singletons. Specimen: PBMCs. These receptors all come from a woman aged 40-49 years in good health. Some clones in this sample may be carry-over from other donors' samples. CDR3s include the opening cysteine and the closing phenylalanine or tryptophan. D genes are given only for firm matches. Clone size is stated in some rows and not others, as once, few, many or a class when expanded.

TGTGCCTGGGGCCTTAAGCACAATGAGCAGTTCTTC,CAWGLKHNEQFF,TRBJ2-1,TRBV30,NA,NA
TGTGCCTGGAGTGGGGGGGGTTACGAGCAGTACTTC,CAWSGGGYEQYF,TRBJ2-7,TRBV30,TRBD2,NA
TGTGCCACCCTCTCCTACGAGCAGTACTTC,CATLSYEQYF,TRBJ2-7,TRBV28,NA,NA
TGTGCCTGGAACCGGGGGGCTGGAAACACCATATATTTT,CAWNRGAGNTIYF,TRBJ1-3,TRBV30,NA,NA
TGTGCCAGCAGCTTAGCGCTGGGTTCGAGAACTGAAGCTTTCTTT,CASSLALGSRTEAFF,TRBJ1-1,TRBV11-2,NA,once
TGTGCCAGCTCACTGACCAGTGATGGAGCCGCGACAGGGGAAGGTGGCTACACCTTC,CASSLTSDGAATGEGGYTF,TRBJ1-2,TRBV18,TRBD1,once
TGTGCCAGCCGCCGCTGGGGCAACCTTAATGAAAAACTGTTTTTT,CASRRWGNLNEKLFF,TRBJ1-4,TRBV7-8,NA,NA
TGTGCCACCAGCAGAGATAGGGCCCCTAGCGAGCAGTACTTC,CATSRDRAPSEQYF,TRBJ2-7,TRBV15,NA,NA
TGTGCCAGCAGTAAACAGGGCTACGAGCAGTACTTC,CASSKQGYEQYF,TRBJ2-7,TRBV6-5,NA,few
TGTGCCAGTAGTATCAGACAGGGTGCATACGAGCAGTACTTC,CASSIRQGAYEQYF,TRBJ2-7,TRBV19,TRBD1,NA
TGTGCCAGCAGCTTAGAGAGTCACTACATTGCAAAACAAGAGACCCAGTACTTC,CASSLESHYIAKQETQYF,TRBJ2-5,TRBV11-2,NA,NA
TGTGCCACTTCTTGGGGACAGGCAAACACCATATATTTT,CATSWGQANTIYF,TRBJ1-3,TRBV28,TRBD1,NA
TGTGCCAGCAGTTTCCGGGGCGGTGAGCAGTACTTC,CASSFRGGEQYF,TRBJ2-5,TRBV28,NA,once
TGTGCCAGCAGTGAGGGCGAGGAGGGATGGGGCACTGAAGCTTTCTTT,CASSEGEEGWGTEAFF,TRBJ1-1,TRBV2,NA,once
TGTGCCAGCAGCTCGGGACTAGCGGTCTACAATGAGCAGTTCTTC,CASSSGLAVYNEQFF,TRBJ2-1,TRBV27,TRBD2,few
TGTGCCAGCAGTTTGGGCGGGGATTCGTGGAACTATGGCTACACCTTC,CASSLGGDSWNYGYTF,TRBJ1-2,TRBV28,NA,few
TGTGCCAGCAGCCCTCAAACTCAGTCCCTAGATTATGAGCAGTTCTTC,CASSPQTQSLDYEQFF,TRBJ2-1,TRBV7-2,NA,NA
TGCAGCGCCGGGACAGCAGGCACAGATACGCAGTATTTT,CSAGTAGTDTQYF,TRBJ2-3,TRBV29-1,TRBD1,NA
TGTGCCACCAGCAAGTGGGGGGGCTCCTCTGGAAACACCATATATTTT,CATSKWGGSSGNTIYF,TRBJ1-3,TRBV15,NA,NA
TGTGCCAGCAGCACTCGGGACAGCCCGAACACCGGGGAGCTGTTTTTT,CASSTRDSPNTGELFF,TRBJ2-2,TRBV28,TRBD1,few
TGTGCCAGCAGCTTAGGTCAACGGCTGAATACGCAGTATTTT,CASSLGQRLNTQYF,TRBJ2-3,TRBV7-2,NA,NA
TGTGCCAGCAGATCTCGAGGGGGGGAGACCCAGTACTTC,CASRSRGGETQYF,TRBJ2-5,TRBV28,NA,few
TGTGCCAGTACCGACTCGGGACTAGCGGGGGGAAGCTCCTACAATGAGCAGTTCTTC,CASTDSGLAGGSSYNEQFF,TRBJ2-1,TRBV19,TRBD2,few
TGTGCCAGCAGTGCCCGGGACAGGGTTTACAATGAGCAGTTCTTC,CASSARDRVYNEQFF,TRBJ2-1,TRBV2,TRBD1,NA
TGTGCCATCAGTGAGAGCGGCCTAGCGGAGACCTACGAGCAGTACTTC,CAISESGLAETYEQYF,TRBJ2-7,TRBV10-3,TRBD2,NA
TGTGCCAGCAGCTTAGATGGGCTTAGCACAGATACGCAGTATTTT,CASSLDGLSTDTQYF,TRBJ2-3,TRBV7-9,NA,NA
TGTGCCTGGACCCCACGGACCTCCTACGAGCAGTACTTC,CAWTPRTSYEQYF,TRBJ2-7,TRBV30,NA,NA
TGTGCCAGCAGCCAAGGGGCTGGGCAGCCCCAGCATTTT,CASSQGAGQPQHF,TRBJ1-5,TRBV4-2,NA,once
TGTGCCAGCAGCTTGTGGGGTGTGGCTGAAAAACTGTTTTTT,CASSLWGVAEKLFF,TRBJ1-4,TRBV5-4,NA,NA
TGTGCCAGCAGCACGCAACTAGGGGGGTTATACGAGCAGTACTTC,CASSTQLGGLYEQYF,TRBJ2-7,TRBV7-9,NA,few
TGTGCCAGTAGTATTAATCTGGACACCGGGGAGCTGTTTTTT,CASSINLDTGELFF,TRBJ2-2,TRBV19,NA,NA
TGTGCCAGCAGCTTAAGGCAGACTAGCGGGAAGGACGAGCAGTACTTC,CASSLRQTSGKDEQYF,TRBJ2-7,TRBV11-3,TRBD2,NA
TGTGCCAGCAGTTACCGGGACAGGGGGGGGTACGAGCAGTACTTC,CASSYRDRGGYEQYF,TRBJ2-7,TRBV6-6,TRBD1,NA
TGTGCCAGCAGCCGGGGGACTAGCGGGATTGGTAATGAGCAGTTCTTC,CASSRGTSGIGNEQFF,TRBJ2-1,TRBV4-2,TRBD2,NA
TGTGCCAGCAGCCAAGATGGAAACACCATATATTTT,CASSQDGNTIYF,TRBJ1-3,TRBV2,NA,NA
TGTGCCAGCAGCATCCGGGACAGTATGTCCTACGAGCAGTACTTC,CASSIRDSMSYEQYF,TRBJ2-7,TRBV7-2,TRBD1,many
TGTGCCAGCAGCTTAGGACTCCAAGAGACCCAGTACTTC,CASSLGLQETQYF,TRBJ2-5,TRBV7-3,NA,NA
TGTGCCAGCCCCGAGGGCAGGGACGGTTCTTGCGCTGAAGCTTTCTTT,CASPEGRDGSCAEAFF,TRBJ1-1,TRBV19,NA,NA
TGTGCCAGCAGCAGCTCCGGGACAAGGAACTACGAGCAGTACTTC,CASSSSGTRNYEQYF,TRBJ2-7,TRBV21-1,NA,once
TGTGCCAGCAGTTACTCCCGGGAGAACATTCAGTACTTC,CASSYSRENIQYF,TRBJ2-4,TRBV6-6,NA,NA
TGTGCCAGCAGCGTGCCCCGGGGGCCTACACCTGACGAGCAGTACTTC,CASSVPRGPTPDEQYF,TRBJ2-7,TRBV7-8,NA,NA
TGTGCCAGCAGAGCACAGGGGGACTATGGCTACACCTTC,CASRAQGDYGYTF,TRBJ1-2,TRBV6-5,TRBD1,once
TGTGCCATCAGTGAGCGGCGAGAAACAGATACGCAGTATTTT,CAISERRETDTQYF,TRBJ2-3,TRBV10-3,NA,NA
TGTGCCAGCAGCCAAGACCAGGGGGGACACAATGAGCAGTTCTTC,CASSQDQGGHNEQFF,TRBJ2-1,TRBV4-2,NA,many
TGTGCCAGCAGCTTTCATCTCAAACTAGCGGGAGCCACAGATACGCAGTATTTT,CASSFHLKLAGATDTQYF,TRBJ2-3,TRBV7-9,TRBD2,NA
TGTGCCAGCAGCCCTGGGACAGGGGATTCACCCCTCCACTTT,CASSPGTGDSPLHF,TRBJ1-6,TRBV2,TRBD1,once
TGTGCCAGCTCACTCGGGTCCACTGAAGCTTTCTTT,CASSLGSTEAFF,TRBJ1-1,TRBV18,NA,NA
TGCGCCAGCAGCCAGAATAGCGGGAGGGCTGCTAATGAGCAGTTCTTC,CASSQNSGRAANEQFF,TRBJ2-1,TRBV4-3,TRBD2,NA
TGTGCCAGCAGCTTGACTAGCGGGAGCGCGAATACGCAGTATTTT,CASSLTSGSANTQYF,TRBJ2-3,TRBV7-9,TRBD2,NA
TGCAGCGTGGATCACAGGTCAGATACGCAGTATTTT,CSVDHRSDTQYF,TRBJ2-3,TRBV29-1,NA,once
TGTGCCAGCCGGACAGCAGTTCAAGTGAACACTGAAGCTTTCTTT,CASRTAVQVNTEAFF,TRBJ1-1,TRBV6-6,NA,NA
TGTGCCAGCAGCGCGGAGCTTACAGGGGTCGGTCGGGGCTACACCTTC,CASSAELTGVGRGYTF,TRBJ1-2,TRBV9,TRBD1,NA
TGTGCCAGCAGCTTTAGGGGCGGGAGGGCCGGCTACGAGCAGTACTTC,CASSFRGGRAGYEQYF,TRBJ2-7,TRBV11-2,TRBD2,NA
TGCGCCAGCAGCTTGGAATGGGGAAAGTCGGGGGAGCAGTACTTC,CASSLEWGKSGEQYF,TRBJ2-7,TRBV5-1,NA,NA
TGTGCCAGCAGCTCGTTAGACAGGGATTTCAACTATGGCTACACCTTC,CASSSLDRDFNYGYTF,TRBJ1-2,TRBV5-6,TRBD1,NA
TGCGCCAGCCGAGTCTCGACTAGTGGCACCGGGGAGCTGTTTTTT,CASRVSTSGTGELFF,TRBJ2-2,TRBV5-1,NA,NA
TGTGCCAGCAGCTTAGGATCACAGGGAGGAGAGACCCAGTACTTC,CASSLGSQGGETQYF,TRBJ2-5,TRBV11-3,NA,NA
TGTGCCAGCTCACAGGGCAATAGCAATCAGCCCCAGCATTTT,CASSQGNSNQPQHF,TRBJ1-5,TRBV18,NA,NA
TGTGCCAGCAGCTCAGGGGACGGGTTGATCCCAAGGTACTTC,CASSSGDGLIPRYF,TRBJ2-7,TRBV6-1,NA,NA